This TCR beta chain was sequenced in a study of cytomegalovirus exposure and HLA in healthy donors. Study results and caveats: Among TCR beta chains, those listed as cytomegalovirus-associated numbered over 150. Despite most TCR sequences being rare, some public TCRs occurred in many donors.

A word on this clone: Its matching antigen is unknown.

Clones were sequenced by immunoSEQ multiplex PCR, and TCRdb holds only the in-frame ones, with some missing. The data hold about 200,000 clones, with roughly 84% observed a single time. CDR1 is LNHDA, CDR2 SQIVND, per germline (reference sequence). CDR3 length: 14 residues. Trimming took off 3 bases at V and 2 bases at J, with 10 bases between the two ends. V usage is TRBV19 and J usage is TRBJ1-2; D gene uncertain. Sequenced: PBMCs. This clonotype originated in a woman in her late teens or twenties in good health and CMV-seropositive. CDR3 region: CASSIGGRNYGYTF. DNA for the CDR3: TGTGCCAGTAGTATCGGCGGGCGGAACTATGGCTACACCTTC.